The rows below give T cell receptor beta chains drawn from one sample of a study of CD8 T cells in Susac syndrome. TCRdb ran MiXCR on the immunoSEQ multiplex PCR reads and lists one entry per CDR3 protein. Of under 200,000 distinct CDR3 sequences listed, approximately 94% were seen once; the top ten hold around 0.13%. Material: CD4+ T cells from PBMCs. These TCRs come from a human donor with Susac syndrome. Each CDR3 is given with its conserved first and last residue. The D gene is left open where the match is weak. The size entry is marked missing in some rows and otherwise reads once, few, many or a size class.

>TRBV9|-|once|TRBJ1-4
CASSVGVNDNEKLFF
TGTGCCAGCAGCGTAGGGGTCAACGATAATGAAAAACTGTTTTTT
>TRBV5-1|-|-|TRBJ2-3
CASSLDGSQITDTQYF
TGCGCCAGCAGCTTGGACGGGAGCCAGATCACAGATACGCAGTATTTT
>TRBV30|-|-|TRBJ1-5
CAWSVTTGGLRNNQPQHF
TGTGCCTGGAGTGTCACAACGGGGGGGTTGAGGAACAATCAGCCCCAGCATTTT
>TRBV30|-|-|TRBJ2-7
CAWTLGLFTSYEQYF
TGTGCCTGGACCCTCGGACTTTTCACCTCCTACGAGCAGTACTTC
>TRBV27|-|-|TRBJ2-4
CASSLSTTGDIQYF
TGTGCCAGCAGTTTATCGACAACAGGCGACATTCAGTACTTC
>TRBV5-6|-|-|TRBJ2-7
CASSWGRAANPYEQYF
TGTGCCAGCAGCTGGGGCCGGGCCGCGAACCCCTACGAGCAGTACTTC
>TRBV27|TRBD1|-|TRBJ1-1
CASSIQGGRGTEAFF
TGTGCCAGCAGTATACAGGGGGGCCGGGGCACTGAAGCTTTCTTT
>TRBV10-3|-|-|TRBJ2-4
CAISEWGDRNIQYF
TGTGCCATCAGTGAGTGGGGTGACAGAAACATTCAGTACTTC
>TRBV7-2|-|-|TRBJ2-5
CASSPHPGQETQYF
TGTGCCAGCAGCCCCCACCCGGGACAAGAGACCCAGTACTTC
>TRBV20-1|-|-|TRBJ2-2
CSARDTLQPGELFF
TGCAGTGCTAGAGACACGCTACAGCCCGGGGAGCTGTTTTTT
>TRBV12-3/TRBV12-4|TRBD2|once|TRBJ2-5
CASSLELAGTETQYF
TGTGCCAGCAGTTTAGAGTTAGCGGGAACGGAGACCCAGTACTTC
>TRBV5-4|-|-|TRBJ2-2
CASSLEMRAGELFF
TGTGCCAGCAGCTTGGAAATGAGGGCCGGGGAGCTGTTTTTT
>TRBV5-6|TRBD2|-|TRBJ2-3
CASERLAGTTDTQYF
TGTGCCAGCGAAAGACTAGCGGGGACCACAGATACGCAGTATTTT
>TRBV4-2|TRBD1|-|TRBJ1-6
CASSQEQGAFSPLHF
TGTGCCAGCAGCCAGGAGCAGGGGGCATTTTCACCCCTCCACTTT
>TRBV29-1|-|-|TRBJ2-5
CSAFQETQYF
TGCAGCGCTTTTCAAGAGACCCAGTACTTC
>TRBV7-9|-|-|TRBJ2-1
CASSPDHLMKFF
TGTGCCAGCAGCCCCGATCACCTGATGAAGTTCTTC
>TRBV15|-|-|TRBJ2-1
CATSRDQGGYNEQFF
TGTGCCACCAGCAGAGATCAAGGCGGTTACAATGAGCAGTTCTTC
>TRBV6-6|-|-|TRBJ1-2
CASRPGVYGYTF
TGTGCCAGCAGGCCAGGAGTCTATGGCTACACCTTC
>TRBV25-1|-|-|TRBJ1-3
CASSFSGNTIYF
TGTGCCAGCAGTTTTTCTGGAAACACCATATATTTT
>TRBV4-3|-|once|TRBJ2-2
CASSQEIEGALNTGELFF
TGCGCCAGCAGCCAAGAGATTGAAGGGGCCCTGAACACCGGGGAGCTGTTTTTT
>TRBV28|TRBD1|-|TRBJ2-4
CASKQGENIQYF
TGTGCCAGCAAGCAGGGGGAAAACATTCAGTACTTC
>TRBV29-1|-|-|TRBJ2-2
CSVERTLRGGLFF
TGCAGCGTTGAGCGAACCCTCCGGGGCGGGCTGTTTTTT
>TRBV20-1|TRBD2|-|TRBJ2-1
CSASGTRGTSSYNEQFF
TGCAGTGCTAGCGGGACTAGAGGAACCAGCTCCTACAATGAGCAGTTCTTC
>TRBV9|TRBD2|-|TRBJ2-2
CASSVGLAGGYGELFF
TGTGCCAGCAGCGTAGGACTAGCGGGAGGATACGGGGAGCTGTTTTTT
>TRBV9|-|-|TRBJ2-5
CASSVMSGEGETQYF
TGTGCCAGCAGCGTAATGTCAGGGGAGGGAGAGACCCAGTACTTC
>TRBV7-9|TRBD1|-|TRBJ2-1
CAGTGGANNEQFF
TGTGCCGGAACAGGGGGAGCAAACAATGAGCAGTTCTTC
>TRBV5-1|TRBD1|-|TRBJ2-2
CASSFPEGAIGELFF
TGCGCCAGCAGCTTCCCCGAGGGGGCGATCGGGGAGCTGTTTTTT
>TRBV29-1|-|-|TRBJ1-2
CSAHGGAGRGGYTF
TGCAGCGCCCACGGAGGGGCAGGGCGAGGGGGCTACACCTTC
>TRBV5-6|-|few|TRBJ1-6
CASSRGPPARDSPLHF
TGTGCCAGCAGCAGAGGACCGCCTGCTAGGGATTCACCCCTCCACTTT
>TRBV29-1|TRBD1|-|TRBJ1-2
CSVENPGTGYGYTF
TGCAGCGTTGAGAACCCCGGGACAGGATATGGCTACACCTTC
>TRBV7-2|-|few|TRBJ2-1
CASSLRNEQFF
TGTGCCAGCAGCTTGAGGAATGAGCAGTTCTTC
>TRBV5-1|-|-|TRBJ1-6
CASSLFMAGSLNSPLHF
TGCGCCAGCAGCTTATTCATGGCGGGCAGTTTGAATTCACCCCTCCACTTT
>TRBV12-3/TRBV12-4|-|-|TRBJ1-1
CASSLRGWTEAFF
TGTGCCAGCAGTTTAAGGGGGTGGACTGAAGCTTTCTTT
>TRBV14|TRBD1|-|TRBJ2-2
CASSETGGVGGELFF
TGTGCCAGCAGCGAGACAGGGGGTGTAGGCGGGGAGCTGTTTTTT
>TRBV4-2|-|-|TRBJ2-3
CASSQEGVGRGRISTDTQYF
TGTGCCAGCAGCCAAGAGGGGGTGGGAAGGGGACGGATCTCCACAGATACGCAGTATTTT
>TRBV29-1|-|-|TRBJ2-2
CSVGEGHGELFF
TGCAGCGTTGGCGAGGGTCACGGGGAGCTGTTTTTT
>TRBV4-2|-|-|TRBJ2-7
CASSQDLEGPYEQYF
TGTGCCAGCAGCCAAGATCTTGAAGGACCCTACGAGCAGTACTTC
>TRBV11-2|TRBD1|-|TRBJ2-1
CASTPGTGTWNEQFF
TGTGCCAGCACGCCCGGGACAGGTACGTGGAATGAGCAGTTCTTC
>TRBV7-2|-|-|TRBJ1-2
CASSLSIDNYGYTF
TGTGCCAGCAGCTTAAGTATAGATAACTATGGCTACACCTTC
>TRBV7-2|TRBD1|-|TRBJ1-6
CASTGQDNSPLHF
TGTGCCAGCACGGGACAGGATAATTCACCCCTCCACTTT
>TRBV7-2|-|-|TRBJ2-5
CASSLQRAHLETQYF
TGTGCCAGCAGCTTACAGCGGGCGCACCTAGAGACCCAGTACTTC
>TRBV4-3|-|-|TRBJ1-2
CASSQAGPNYGYTF
TGCGCCAGCAGCCAGGCAGGGCCTAACTATGGCTACACCTTC
>TRBV5-1|-|-|TRBJ2-4
CASSLDPLRSNIQYF
TGCGCCAGCAGCTTGGATCCGTTACGGTCGAACATTCAGTACTTC
>TRBV19|-|-|TRBJ2-1
CASNPGAVGNEQFF
TGTGCCAGTAATCCGGGGGCGGTCGGCAATGAGCAGTTCTTC
>TRBV2|-|-|TRBJ2-1
CASRYQGGGSYNEQFF
TGTGCCAGCAGGTACCAGGGTGGGGGCTCCTACAATGAGCAGTTCTTC
>TRBV6-5|TRBD1|-|TRBJ2-2
CASSRTGGITGELFF
TGTGCCAGCTCCCGGACAGGGGGTATCACCGGGGAGCTGTTTTTT
>TRBV12-3/TRBV12-4|-|-|TRBJ1-5
CASTLGRQPQHF
TGTGCCAGCACCCTAGGACGGCAGCCCCAGCATTTT
>TRBV2|TRBD2|-|TRBJ2-5
CASSPQGLAEETQYF
TGTGCCAGCAGTCCTCAAGGACTAGCAGAAGAGACCCAGTACTTC
>TRBV11-2|-|-|TRBJ2-5
CASSPLTTDQETQYF
TGTGCCAGCAGCCCATTAACGACAGATCAAGAGACCCAGTACTTC
>TRBV7-8|-|-|TRBJ2-5
CASGREYQETQYF
TGTGCCAGCGGCAGAGAGTACCAAGAGACCCAGTACTTC
>TRBV29-1|-|-|TRBJ2-1
CSVVPGSSDEQFF
TGCAGCGTTGTTCCAGGGAGCTCCGATGAGCAGTTCTTC
>TRBV7-2|-|-|TRBJ2-4
CASTRAEAAKNIQYF
TGTGCCAGCACAAGGGCGGAGGCAGCCAAAAACATTCAGTACTTC
>TRBV14|-|-|TRBJ2-1
CASSPYRQVLYNEQFF
TGTGCCAGCAGCCCCTATCGACAGGTACTGTACAATGAGCAGTTCTTC
>TRBV7-9|-|once|TRBJ1-4
CASSFGDSGRKLFF
TGTGCCAGCAGCTTCGGGGATTCGGGCCGAAAACTGTTTTTT